Listed below are T cell receptor beta chains from one sample, sequenced in a study of control samples from healthy donors and cancer patients. TCRdb keeps only in-frame clones here, not all; method: immunoSEQ multiplex PCR. This sample has around 170,000 clones, with roughly nine tenths found just once. Material: blood. The receptors derive from a man aged 30 to 39 in good health. Each CDR3 is given with its conserved first and last residue. The D gene is left open where the match is weak. The listing skips clone size in some rows; elsewhere it reads once, few, many or a size class.

>TRBD1|-|TRBJ2-5|13|TRBV2
CATTGEPQETQYF
TGTGCCACCACAGGGGAACCCCAAGAGACCCAGTACTTC
>-|-|TRBJ2-7|12|TRBV29-1
CSVEQGSYEQYF
TGCAGCGTTGAACAGGGATCCTACGAGCAGTACTTC
>-|-|TRBJ2-7|12|TRBV6-5
CASNRDSYEQYF
TGTGCCAGCAACAGGGACTCCTACGAGCAGTACTTC
>TRBD1|-|TRBJ2-7|14|TRBV5-4
CASSHRDRPSEQYF
TGTGCCAGCAGCCATCGGGACAGGCCTTCCGAGCAGTACTTC
>-|-|TRBJ1-5|13|TRBV6-1
CASSEEGNQPQHF
TGTGCCAGCAGTGAAGAAGGCAATCAGCCCCAGCATTTT
>-|-|TRBJ2-2|14|TRBV19
CASSVHVNTGELFF
TGTGCCAGTAGTGTACACGTGAACACCGGGGAGCTGTTTTTT
>TRBD1|-|TRBJ1-4|17|TRBV14
CASSYRQGNVGNEKLFF
TGTGCCAGCAGTTACCGACAGGGAAATGTGGGAAATGAAAAACTGTTTTTT
>TRBD1|-|TRBJ2-7|14|TRBV15
CDTIGAQGVYEQYF
TGTGACACCATCGGGGCACAGGGGGTCTACGAGCAGTACTTC
>-|-|TRBJ2-3|17|TRBV4-2
CASSQPRFGETTDTQYF
TGTGCCAGCAGCCAGCCCCGTTTCGGGGAAACCACAGATACGCAGTATTTT
>-|-|TRBJ1-4|16|TRBV27
CASSLVTPKHNEKLFF
TGTGCCAGCAGTTTAGTGACCCCAAAGCATAATGAAAAACTGTTTTTT
>-|-|TRBJ2-7|11|TRBV11-2
CASSVVGEQYF
TGTGCCAGCAGCGTCGTGGGGGAGCAGTACTTC
>TRBD1|-|TRBJ2-7|17|TRBV5-8
CASSLGVSGQGNYEQYF
TGTGCCAGCAGCTTGGGGGTTTCGGGACAGGGGAACTACGAGCAGTACTTC
>TRBD2|-|TRBJ2-7|16|TRBV30
CAWSRVSGLASNEQYF
TGTGCCTGGAGTAGGGTCAGTGGACTAGCGTCCAACGAGCAGTACTTC
>TRBD1|-|TRBJ1-3|16|TRBV11-2
CASSLDRGGTGNTIYF
TGTGCCAGCAGCTTAGACAGGGGGGGCACTGGAAACACCATATATTTT
>-|-|TRBJ2-7|16|TRBV10-3
CAISEPWDTQSYEQYF
TGTGCCATCAGTGAGCCATGGGACACCCAGTCCTACGAGCAGTACTTC
>-|once|TRBJ1-5|14|TRBV27
CASSLPGSNQPQHF
TGTGCCAGCAGTTTACCAGGGAGCAATCAGCCCCAGCATTTT
>TRBD1|-|TRBJ1-5|17|TRBV7-9
CASSLSGDRADNQPQHF
TGTGCCAGCAGCCTCTCGGGGGACAGGGCCGACAATCAGCCCCAGCATTTT
>TRBD1|-|TRBJ1-1|17|TRBV7-8
CASSQLQGRNTNTEAFF
TGTGCCAGCAGCCAATTACAGGGGCGAAATACTAACACTGAAGCTTTCTTT
>TRBD1|once|TRBJ1-2|15|TRBV30
CAWSVGQGKTRGYTF
TGTGCCTGGAGTGTTGGACAGGGAAAGACTAGGGGCTACACCTTC
>-|few|TRBJ1-3|15|TRBV19
CASSARQFSGNTIYF
TGTGCCAGTAGTGCGCGACAGTTCTCTGGAAACACCATATATTTT
>-|-|TRBJ2-7|14|TRBV19
CASRARDGSYEQYF
TGTGCCAGTAGAGCCCGGGACGGCTCCTACGAGCAGTACTTC
>TRBD2|-|TRBJ2-1|15|TRBV11-2
CASSSRTSGRNEQFF
TGTGCCAGCAGCTCGCGGACTAGCGGGAGAAATGAGCAGTTCTTC
>-|-|TRBJ1-5|16|TRBV19
CASSPGRGSGNQPQHF
TGTGCCAGTAGTCCGGGACGGGGTAGCGGTAATCAGCCCCAGCATTTT
>TRBD1|-|TRBJ2-4|15|TRBV6-5
CASKHDRGHKNIQYF
TGTGCCAGCAAACACGACAGGGGCCACAAAAACATTCAGTACTTC
>-|-|TRBJ1-1|11|TRBV3-1/TRBV3-2
CASTTGPEAFF
TGTGCCAGCACTACAGGTCCTGAAGCTTTCTTT
>-|-|TRBJ2-1|16|TRBV6-5
CASSYYRDKSYNEQFF
TGTGCCAGCAGTTACTACCGGGACAAGTCCTACAATGAGCAGTTCTTC
>TRBD1|-|TRBJ1-4|13|TRBV19
CASSPDRGGKLFF
TGTGCCAGTAGTCCAGACAGGGGAGGAAAACTGTTTTTT
>-|-|TRBJ1-2|14|TRBV5-1
CASSLETGDYGYTF
TGCGCCAGCAGCTTGGAAACGGGAGACTATGGCTACACCTTC
>TRBD1|-|TRBJ2-7|14|TRBV5-1
CASWDSSRSYEQYF
TGCGCCAGTTGGGACAGCAGTAGGTCCTACGAGCAGTACTTC
>TRBD2|-|TRBJ2-1|16|TRBV6-1
CASSGYLAGGDNEQFF
TGTGCCAGCAGTGGGTATCTAGCGGGAGGGGACAATGAGCAGTTCTTC